This is a list of T cell receptor beta chains from one sample in a study of CD8 T cells in ankylosing spondylitis. TCRdb recomputed calls from the 5' RACE reads with MiXCR, one row per CDR3 protein. Of 240,000 or so distinct CDR3 sequences listed, around 11% are singletons. Sequencing input: blood, either unsorted or a sorted T cell fraction (not recorded which). The source of these receptors is a male donor with ankylosing spondylitis or in good health (not recorded which). The CDR3 runs from the conserved cysteine through the conserved F or W. A D gene is named only where the DNA matches it firmly. A clone size is listed for some rows: how often the clone was seen (once, few, many), or a class if it is expanded.

clone size: few; V gene: TRBV11-2; D gene: -; J gene: TRBJ2-1; CDR3 DNA: TGTGCCAGCCGCGACGGAGGGGGTCACTACAATGAGCAGTTCTTC; CDR3 protein: CASRDGGGHYNEQFF
clone size: -; V gene: TRBV27; D gene: TRBD2; J gene: TRBJ2-1; CDR3 DNA: TGTGCCAGCAGTTTCCCCTCTAGCGGGAGCCGGGATAAATCCTACAATGAGCAGTTCTTC; CDR3 protein: CASSFPSSGSRDKSYNEQFF
clone size: few; V gene: TRBV27; D gene: TRBD2; J gene: TRBJ2-1; CDR3 DNA: TGTGCCAGCGGCCGACTAGCGGTTGGGGGGTACAATGAGCAGTTCTTC; CDR3 protein: CASGRLAVGGYNEQFF
clone size: -; V gene: TRBV20-1; D gene: TRBD2; J gene: TRBJ2-1; CDR3 DNA: TGCTGTGCTAGAGATGGTCCAGCGGGAGATATTTACAATGAGCAGTTCTTC; CDR3 protein: CCARDGPAGDIYNEQFF
clone size: few; V gene: TRBV10-3; D gene: TRBD2; J gene: TRBJ2-7; CDR3 DNA: TGTGCCATCAGTGATTCCAGCGGGAGGGCCCACTACGAGCAGTACTTC; CDR3 protein: CAISDSSGRAHYEQYF
clone size: many; V gene: TRBV20-1; D gene: TRBD1; J gene: TRBJ2-2; CDR3 DNA: TGCAGTGCTGAGGTTACAGGGGCGACCGGGGAGCTGTTTTTT; CDR3 protein: CSAEVTGATGELFF
clone size: -; V gene: TRBV7-2; D gene: -; J gene: TRBJ1-2; CDR3 DNA: TGTGCCAGCAGCTTAGTTAGGATGGATGGCTACACCTTC; CDR3 protein: CASSLVRMDGYTF
clone size: -; V gene: TRBV6-5; D gene: -; J gene: TRBJ1-1; CDR3 DNA: TGTGCCAGCAGTTACTCCCTTCCTACAGGGGAAGCTTTCTTT; CDR3 protein: CASSYSLPTGEAFF
clone size: -; V gene: TRBV5-6; D gene: TRBD2; J gene: TRBJ2-2; CDR3 DNA: TGTGCCAGCAGCTCAGGACTAGTTAACACCGGGGAGCTGTTTTTT; CDR3 protein: CASSSGLVNTGELFF
clone size: few; V gene: TRBV9; D gene: -; J gene: TRBJ2-5; CDR3 DNA: TGTGCCAGCACCTACTCCCCAGAGGGACAAGAGACCCAGTACTTC; CDR3 protein: CASTYSPEGQETQYF
clone size: -; V gene: TRBV7-2; D gene: -; J gene: TRBJ1-5; CDR3 DNA: TGTGCCAGCAGACCCGGGGGTTCGGGGTCCAATCAGCCCCAGCATTTT; CDR3 protein: CASRPGGSGSNQPQHF
clone size: few; V gene: TRBV27; D gene: -; J gene: TRBJ2-1; CDR3 DNA: TGTGCCAGCAGTCCGATCGGGACTCAGCAGTTCTTC; CDR3 protein: CASSPIGTQQFF
clone size: few; V gene: TRBV5-1; D gene: -; J gene: TRBJ2-7; CDR3 DNA: TGCGCCAGCAGCTTCCCTCCTCAGGGTGGGTACGAGCAGTACTTC; CDR3 protein: CASSFPPQGGYEQYF
clone size: -; V gene: TRBV7-2; D gene: -; J gene: TRBJ2-5; CDR3 DNA: TGTGCCAGCAGCTTAGAAGTTCGCGGAATCCTTCAAAAAGAGACCCAGTACTTC; CDR3 protein: CASSLEVRGILQKETQYF
clone size: many; V gene: TRBV5-6; D gene: -; J gene: TRBJ2-5; CDR3 DNA: TGTGCCAGCAGCCTTGCTACGCTGACTAGCCAAGAGACCCAGTACTTC; CDR3 protein: CASSLATLTSQETQYF
clone size: -; V gene: TRBV12-3/TRBV12-4; D gene: -; J gene: TRBJ1-1; CDR3 DNA: TGTGCCAGCACCCTGTTGAACACTGAAGCTTTCTTT; CDR3 protein: CASTLLNTEAFF
clone size: many; V gene: TRBV4-1; D gene: -; J gene: TRBJ1-5; CDR3 DNA: TGCGCCAGCAGCCAACTCGGGTGGGTAGCGCCCCAGCATTTT; CDR3 protein: CASSQLGWVAPQHF
clone size: many; V gene: TRBV5-1; D gene: -; J gene: TRBJ2-3; CDR3 DNA: TGCGCCAGCAGCGAGCACACAGATACGCAGTATTTT; CDR3 protein: CASSEHTDTQYF
clone size: -; V gene: TRBV14; D gene: TRBD2; J gene: TRBJ2-5; CDR3 DNA: TGTGCCAGCAGCCAACTAGCGGGAGAGACCCAGTACTTC; CDR3 protein: CASSQLAGETQYF
clone size: many; V gene: TRBV5-1; D gene: -; J gene: TRBJ2-7; CDR3 DNA: TGCGCCAGCAGCTTGGCTGTGACGGGGACCTACGAGCAGTACTTC; CDR3 protein: CASSLAVTGTYEQYF
clone size: many; V gene: TRBV20-1; D gene: -; J gene: TRBJ1-1; CDR3 DNA: TGCAGTGCTAGCCTGGGTCTTGTGAAAGCTTTCTTT; CDR3 protein: CSASLGLVKAFF
clone size: many; V gene: TRBV5-1; D gene: TRBD2; J gene: TRBJ2-5; CDR3 DNA: TGCGCCAGCAGCCCATCTAGAATTACTAGCGGGATATGGGAGACCCAGTACTTC; CDR3 protein: CASSPSRITSGIWETQYF
clone size: many; V gene: TRBV27; D gene: TRBD2; J gene: TRBJ2-1; CDR3 DNA: TGTGCCAGCAGCCGTTCTGGACTAGCGGGTTATGAGCAGTTCTTC; CDR3 protein: CASSRSGLAGYEQFF
clone size: many; V gene: TRBV5-1; D gene: -; J gene: TRBJ2-5; CDR3 DNA: TGCGCCAGCAGCTTGGAGGGGCGCGGGCAAGAGACCCAGTACTTC; CDR3 protein: CASSLEGRGQETQYF
clone size: many; V gene: TRBV12-3/TRBV12-4; D gene: TRBD2; J gene: TRBJ2-7; CDR3 DNA: TGTGCCAGCCAAATAGCGGGGGTGAACGAGCAGTACTTC; CDR3 protein: CASQIAGVNEQYF
clone size: few; V gene: TRBV24-1; D gene: -; J gene: TRBJ2-1; CDR3 DNA: TGTGCCACCAGTGGTCCGACCTCGGGGTACTACAATGAGCAGTTCTTC; CDR3 protein: CATSGPTSGYYNEQFF
clone size: many; V gene: TRBV5-1; D gene: -; J gene: TRBJ1-1; CDR3 DNA: TGCGCCAGCAGCTTGGGGACAGCTGGGACTGAAGCTTTCTTT; CDR3 protein: CASSLGTAGTEAFF